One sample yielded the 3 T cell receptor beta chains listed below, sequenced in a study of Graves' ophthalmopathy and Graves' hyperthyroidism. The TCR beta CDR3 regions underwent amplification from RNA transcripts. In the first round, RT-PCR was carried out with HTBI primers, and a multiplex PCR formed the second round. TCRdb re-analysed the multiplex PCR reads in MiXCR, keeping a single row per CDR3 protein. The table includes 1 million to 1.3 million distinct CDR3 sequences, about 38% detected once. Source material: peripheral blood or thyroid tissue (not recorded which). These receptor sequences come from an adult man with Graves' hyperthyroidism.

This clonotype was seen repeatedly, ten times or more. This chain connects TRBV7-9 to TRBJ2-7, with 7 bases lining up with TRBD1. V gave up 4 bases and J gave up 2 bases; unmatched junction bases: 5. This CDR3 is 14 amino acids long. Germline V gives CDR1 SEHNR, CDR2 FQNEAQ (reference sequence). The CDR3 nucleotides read TGTGCCAGCAGCTCCCCGGACAGGACCTACGAGCAGTACTTC. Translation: CASSSPDRTYEQYF.

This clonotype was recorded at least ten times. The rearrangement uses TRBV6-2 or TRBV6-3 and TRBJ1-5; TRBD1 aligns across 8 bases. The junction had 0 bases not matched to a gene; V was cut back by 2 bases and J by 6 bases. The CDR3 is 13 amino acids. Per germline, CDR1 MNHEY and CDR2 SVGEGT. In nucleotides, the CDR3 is TGTGCCAGCAGTTACCAGGGGGCTCAGCCCCAGCATTTT. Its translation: CASSYQGAQPQHF.

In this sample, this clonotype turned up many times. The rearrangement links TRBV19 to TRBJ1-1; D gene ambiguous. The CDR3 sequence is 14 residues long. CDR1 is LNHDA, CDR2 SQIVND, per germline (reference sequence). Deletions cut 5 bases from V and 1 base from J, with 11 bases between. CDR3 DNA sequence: TGTGCCAGTAGTCGTAGGATGGCGAACACTGAAGCTTTCTTT. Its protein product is CASSRRMANTEAFF.